Listed below are T cell receptor beta chains from one sample, sequenced in a study of blood T cell repertoires in COVID-19. The data were produced by immunoSEQ multiplex PCR, yet TCRdb's version contains in-frame clones alone and is incomplete. The sample includes some 99,000 clones, more than 65% of them seen just once. Sequenced material: peripheral blood. The receptors were sampled from a woman aged 80 or older with acute or convalescent COVID-19. CDR3s include the opening cysteine and the closing phenylalanine or tryptophan. A D gene is named only where the DNA matches it firmly. Expanded clones get a size class; other rows say once, few or many, or leave the size out.

d_call	v_call	j_call	clone_size	cdr3_nt	cdr3_aa
NA	TRBV9	TRBJ2-5	NA	TGTGCCAGCAGCGTAGGGGCAGGGATTTTGCGCCAAGAGACCCAGTACTTC	CASSVGAGILRQETQYF
NA	TRBV7-8	TRBJ2-3	NA	TGTGCCAGCAGCTTAGTGCGGAATTTGAGGTTGGCAGATACGCAGTATTTT	CASSLVRNLRLADTQYF
NA	TRBV6-2/TRBV6-3	TRBJ1-2	NA	TGTGCCAGCAGTTATTCGGTAACTAACTATGGCTACACCTTC	CASSYSVTNYGYTF
TRBD2	TRBV3-1/TRBV3-2	TRBJ2-1	few	TGTGCCAGCAGCCAAGGTTTGCGGGGGGGCCAAAGGACCCGCAATGAGCAGTTCTTC	CASSQGLRGGQRTRNEQFF
NA	TRBV3-1/TRBV3-2	TRBJ1-6	few	TGTGCCAGCAGCCAAAATAGGGGCAATTCACCCCTCCACTTT	CASSQNRGNSPLHF
TRBD2	TRBV4-1	TRBJ2-1	NA	TGCGCCAGCAGCCAAGCTCGCAGCGGGGGGGCAGGGGAGCAGTTCTTC	CASSQARSGGAGEQFF
TRBD2	TRBV10-3	TRBJ2-1	NA	TGTGCCATCAGCTCTACCGGGGGGGGTTTCGGCAATGAGCAGTTCTTC	CAISSTGGGFGNEQFF
TRBD2	TRBV7-3	TRBJ2-1	NA	TGTGCCAGCAGCATTACTAGCGGACCCTACAATGAGCAGTTCTTC	CASSITSGPYNEQFF
NA	TRBV2	TRBJ2-7	NA	TGTGCCAGTAACAGGAGTCCCTCCTACGAGCAGTACTTC	CASNRSPSYEQYF
NA	TRBV6-5	TRBJ1-2	NA	TGTGCCAGTCTAATGCAGGGGATGGCCTATGGCTACACCTTC	CASLMQGMAYGYTF
NA	TRBV28	TRBJ1-2	few	TGTGCCAGCAGTTCACGTATGGAAGGGAGGGGGGCGCGTGGCTACACCTTC	CASSSRMEGRGARGYTF
NA	TRBV5-1	TRBJ2-2	NA	TGCGCCAGCAGCTTGGTAGGAGCGAACACCGGGGAGCTGTTTTTT	CASSLVGANTGELFF
NA	TRBV19	TRBJ1-1	NA	TGTGCCAGTAGACGGCGGGTAGGGCCTGAGACTGAAGCTTTCTTT	CASRRRVGPETEAFF
NA	TRBV28	TRBJ2-2	NA	TGTGCCAGCGGTTGGGCAGGCATGGCCGGGGAGCTGTTTTTT	CASGWAGMAGELFF
TRBD1	TRBV19	TRBJ1-6	NA	TGTGCCAGTATGCGGGACAGGCGGTCACCCCTCCACTTT	CASMRDRRSPLHF
TRBD2	TRBV5-4	TRBJ2-3	once	TGTGCCAGCAGCTTGGATTCTAGCGGGGGGTTTGATACGCAGTATTTT	CASSLDSSGGFDTQYF
NA	TRBV10-3	TRBJ1-2	few	TGTGCCATCAGACTAAACTATGGCTACACCTTC	CAIRLNYGYTF
TRBD1	TRBV19	TRBJ2-7	once	TGTGCCAGTAGTATATTACAGGGGAGTGAGATGTACTTC	CASSILQGSEMYF
NA	TRBV2	TRBJ1-5	NA	TGTGCCAGCAGTGGGGCAGGGAGGCAAAGGGGTCAGCCCCAGCATTTT	CASSGAGRQRGQPQHF
TRBD1	TRBV7-2	TRBJ1-4	NA	TGTGCCAGCAGCCCCCGACAGGGAGGAAATGAAAAACTGTTTTTT	CASSPRQGGNEKLFF
NA	TRBV27	TRBJ1-2	NA	TGTGCCAGCAGTTTATCTCCCCGTGGCCACCTCTATGGCTACACCTTC	CASSLSPRGHLYGYTF
TRBD2	TRBV5-1	TRBJ2-1	NA	TGCGCCAGCAGGGACCCTAGCGGGGGTTACAATGAGCAGTTCTTC	CASRDPSGGYNEQFF
NA	TRBV5-1	TRBJ1-1	NA	TGCGCCAGCAGCTTGGCCGGGGGGCGCACTGAAGCTTTCTTT	CASSLAGGRTEAFF
TRBD1	TRBV5-4	TRBJ2-2	NA	TGTGCCAGCAGCTTAAGGACAGGGTTGACCGGGGAGCTGTTTTTT	CASSLRTGLTGELFF
NA	TRBV5-1	TRBJ1-1	NA	TGCGCCAGCAGCCCCGGCGGCTCCTCGAACACTGAAGCTTTCTTT	CASSPGGSSNTEAFF
TRBD1	TRBV18	TRBJ1-1	NA	TGTGCCAGCTCGTACGGGACAGGGTCGGGCACTGAAGCTTTCTTT	CASSYGTGSGTEAFF
NA	TRBV5-1	TRBJ1-1	NA	TGCGCCAGCAGAGGGAGCGGGGAATCGAACACTGAAGCTTTCTTT	CASRGSGESNTEAFF
TRBD1	TRBV19	TRBJ2-2	NA	TGTGCCAGTAGTATATCACAGGGGACCGGGGAGCTGTTTTTT	CASSISQGTGELFF
NA	TRBV21-1	TRBJ1-4	few	TGTGCCAGCAGCAAAGAAAACCGGTCGGGGGCAACTAATGAAAAACTGTTTTTT	CASSKENRSGATNEKLFF
TRBD1	TRBV7-9	TRBJ2-7	NA	TGTGCCAGCAGCTTAGGGACAGGGGGCTTCGACGAGCAGTACTTC	CASSLGTGGFDEQYF
NA	TRBV5-1	TRBJ2-5	NA	TGCGCCAGCAGCTTAGGAGGGGGCGGGGAGACCCAGTACTTC	CASSLGGGGETQYF
NA	TRBV4-1	TRBJ1-4	few	TGCGCCAGCAGCCAAGTCCCGGGGGGGGGAAAACTGTTTTTT	CASSQVPGGGKLFF
NA	TRBV6-1	TRBJ2-4	few	TGTGCCAGCAGTGAATGGCAGTTCCTAGCCAAAAACATTCAGTACTTC	CASSEWQFLAKNIQYF
NA	TRBV19	TRBJ2-2	NA	TGTGCCAGTAGTATAATTCACACGGGAACCGGGGAGCTGTTTTTT	CASSIIHTGTGELFF
TRBD2	TRBV24-1	TRBJ2-3	NA	TGTGCCACCAGTGAGGGGGGAACTAGCGGGGGGATCAAAGATACGCAGTATTTT	CATSEGGTSGGIKDTQYF
NA	TRBV5-4	TRBJ2-3	NA	TGTGCCAGCAGCTTGGAACTAAGGGGAGGCCCTACGCAGTATTTT	CASSLELRGGPTQYF
TRBD1	TRBV5-4	TRBJ1-1	NA	TGTGCCAGCAGCGGGACAGGGGGCCTTGCCACTGAAGCTTTCTTT	CASSGTGGLATEAFF
NA	TRBV5-1	TRBJ1-4	NA	TGCGCCAGCAGCCCTCCCTTAGCAACTAATGAAAAACTGTTTTTT	CASSPPLATNEKLFF
TRBD1	TRBV9	TRBJ2-3	NA	TGTGCCAGCAGCCCGGACAGGGGTGGCACAGATACGCAGTATTTT	CASSPDRGGTDTQYF
TRBD1	TRBV28	TRBJ1-2	NA	TGTGCCAGCAGTTTACTAGCAGGGGGCTATGGCTACACCTTC	CASSLLAGGYGYTF
NA	TRBV29-1	TRBJ1-1	NA	TGCAGCGTTGAACGCTCCGGGAAGAACACTGAAGCTTTCTTT	CSVERSGKNTEAFF
NA	TRBV10-3	TRBJ1-2	NA	TGTGCCATCAGTGAGTCCGGGGGGATACCTAACTATGGCTACACCTTC	CAISESGGIPNYGYTF
TRBD1	TRBV20-1	TRBJ2-7	NA	TGCAGTGCTAGTCCGGGACAGGGGGCCCGCGAGCAGTACTTC	CSASPGQGAREQYF
TRBD1	TRBV5-1	TRBJ2-3	NA	TGCGCCAGCAGCGTCGGACAGGGGGCCACAGATACGCAGTATTTT	CASSVGQGATDTQYF
NA	TRBV7-9	TRBJ1-5	NA	TGTGCCAGCAGCTCTAGTGCCCTTAGCAATCAGCCCCAGCATTTT	CASSSSALSNQPQHF
NA	TRBV28	TRBJ1-5	once	TGTGCCAGCAGAACCGACAGGAGCAATCAGCCCCAGCATTTT	CASRTDRSNQPQHF
TRBD1	TRBV3-1/TRBV3-2	TRBJ1-3	NA	TGTGCCAGCAGCCCCCTCGGGACAGCGGGAAACACCATATATTTT	CASSPLGTAGNTIYF
TRBD2	TRBV5-8	TRBJ2-1	NA	TGTGCCAGCAGCCACGGGGGGACGCCCGCCCCCAATGAGCAGTTCTTC	CASSHGGTPAPNEQFF
TRBD1	TRBV10-1	TRBJ2-2	NA	TGCGCCAGCAGCCCGACAGGGGCGGGCGGGGAGCTGTTTTTT	CASSPTGAGGELFF